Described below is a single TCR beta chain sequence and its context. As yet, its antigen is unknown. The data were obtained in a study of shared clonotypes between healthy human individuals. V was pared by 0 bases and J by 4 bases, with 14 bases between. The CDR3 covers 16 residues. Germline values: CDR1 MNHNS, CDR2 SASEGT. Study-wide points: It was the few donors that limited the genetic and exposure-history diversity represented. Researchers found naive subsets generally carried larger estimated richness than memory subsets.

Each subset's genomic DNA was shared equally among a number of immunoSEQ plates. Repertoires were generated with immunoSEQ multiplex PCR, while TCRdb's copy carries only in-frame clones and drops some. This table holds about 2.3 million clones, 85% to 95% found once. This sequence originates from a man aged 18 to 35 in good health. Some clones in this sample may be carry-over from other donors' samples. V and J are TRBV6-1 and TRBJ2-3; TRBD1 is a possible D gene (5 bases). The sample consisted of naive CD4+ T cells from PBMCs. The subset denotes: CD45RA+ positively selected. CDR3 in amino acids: CASSEALLLRADTQYF. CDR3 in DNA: TGTGCCAGCAGTGAAGCCCTCTTACTCAGGGCAGATACGCAGTATTTT.